Sequencing of this T cell receptor beta chain was carried out in a study of cytomegalovirus exposure and HLA in healthy donors. Overall study findings and caveats: Later analysis found that TCR beta chains associated with HLA were more clonally expanded than other, equally common chains.

The CDR3 totals 12 residues. Trimming took 0 bases from V and 10 from J, leaving 8 bases between them. Germline V gene sequence: CDR1 SGHKS, CDR2 YYEKEE (reference sequence). Comment on this clone: Its antigen is not known.

PCR involved 60 Vbeta and 13 Jbeta primers. Assay used: immunoSEQ multiplex PCR; TCRdb lists only in-frame clones, some missing. This sample has under 200,000 clones, with roughly four fifths found just once. J is TRBJ2-1 and V is TRBV5-5; D remains unclear. Material: PBMCs. The receptor comes from a woman between 40 and 55 years old in good health and CMV-seronegative. The CDR3 coding sequence is TGTGCCAGCAGCTTGGTATTATTAGAGCAGTTCTTC. Its translation: CASSLVLLEQFF.